This entry lists 17 T cell receptor beta chains sequenced from one sample in a study of T-cell memory formation after mild COVID-19. TCRdb recomputed calls from the 5' RACE reads with MiXCR, one row per CDR3 protein. Of under 200,000 distinct CDR3 sequences in the sample, 30% to 35% were seen once. Material: PBMCs or a T cell subset sorted from them (not recorded which). These receptor sequences come from an adult woman who had mild COVID-19 (a few samples of this study predate the infection). Cell type and time point are not known.

This clonotype was found a few times. The chain carries TRBV27 and TRBJ1-5; a possible D gene is TRBD1 (5 bases). V lost 6 bases, J lost 6 bases, and 21 bases lay in between. The CDR3 covers 16 residues. Germline V gives CDR1 MNHEY, CDR2 SMNVEV (reference sequence). This CDR3 reads CASSSDPWQGTQPQHF. In DNA, the CDR3 is TGTGCCAGCAGCTCAGACCCCTGGCAGGGCACTCAGCCCCAGCATTTT.

This chain connects TRBV7-8 to TRBJ2-2, with D tentatively TRBD1 or TRBD2 (5 bases each). This CDR3 is built from 16 residues. Per the germline V gene, CDR1 is SGHVS and CDR2 is FQNEAQ. Trimming took off 5 bases at V and 4 bases at J, with 17 bases between the two ends. The CDR3 DNA reads TGTGCCAGCAGCCCCAAAAGGGACCGCATCACCGGGGAGCTGTTTTTT. Translated, it gives CASSPKRDRITGELFF.

This chain uses TRBV29-1 with TRBJ2-7; possible D gene TRBD2, 6 bases. Germline V gives CDR1 SQVTM, CDR2 ANQGSEA. Trimming stripped 2 bases from V and 6 bases from J, with 14 bases between. CDR3 size: 13 residues. The CDR3 region has the DNA TGCAGCGTTGAACGAGGGACTGGGTTCGAGCAGTACTTC. Protein product: CSVERGTGFEQYF.

The chain couples TRBV15 to TRBJ2-3; D not certain. The V gene's germline CDR1 is LNHNV and CDR2 YYDKDF (reference sequence). The CDR3 consists of 17 residues. The V end was cut by 2 bases, the J end by 0 bases, with 15 bases between. This chain's CDR3 is CATSRMLTSASTDTQYF. CDR3 DNA sequence: TGTGCCACCAGCAGAATGTTGACGTCCGCTAGCACAGATACGCAGTATTTT.

The gene calls are TRBV20-1 and TRBJ2-1; TRBD2 aligns across 11 bases. This CDR3 is built from 15 residues. After removal of 6 bases from V and 4 bases from J, the junction contained 8 bases not matched to a gene. Germline V gene data show CDR1 as DFQATT and CDR2 as SNEGSKA (reference sequence). The CDR3 DNA follows: TGCAGTGCCACTTCACTAGCGGGAGCATACAATGAGCAGTTCTTC. Its translation: CSATSLAGAYNEQFF.

In its sample, this clonotype was seen a few times. V gene TRBV29-1 combines with J gene TRBJ2-7; TRBD1 might be the D (6 bases). CDR1 is SQVTM, CDR2 ANQGSEA, per germline. V was pared by 3 bases and J by 5 bases, with 14 bases between. CDR3 size: 13 residues. The CDR3 reads CSVDEQGRNEQYF. DNA for the CDR3: TGCAGCGTTGACGAACAGGGTCGCAACGAGCAGTACTTC.

This clonotype has only a few counts. The chain has TRBV18 and TRBJ1-1; 8 positions agree with TRBD1. The ends lost 6 bases at V and 7 bases at J; junction bases unmatched: 4. Germline CDR1 reads KGHSH; CDR2 reads LQKENI. The CDR3 is made up of 12 amino acids. The CDR3 DNA follows: TGTGCCAGCTCCCCGGACAGGGATGAAGCTTTCTTT. Translating it yields CASSPDRDEAFF.

The chain combines TRBV29-1 with TRBJ1-2; 11 nucleotides match TRBD1. Germline-derived CDR1 and CDR2 are SQVTM and ANQGSEA. V trimming: 0 bases; J trimming: 4 bases; junction bases outside the gene matches: 10. The CDR3 has 17 amino acids. The CDR3 spells CSVEDVGTGGGRYGYTF. Here the CDR3 DNA reads TGCAGCGTTGAAGATGTTGGGACAGGGGGTGGCCGCTATGGCTACACCTTC.

This clonotype was observed a few times. The chain has TRBV7-2 and TRBJ1-3; 9 nucleotides align to TRBD1. The CDR3 runs to 18 residues. J gave up 4 bases and V 3 bases, and 13 bases lay outside the gene matches. Germline assignment: CDR1 SGHTA and CDR2 FQGNSA. The CDR3 bases are TGTGCCAGCAGCTTTCGCCCCGGGACAGGGAACCTCGGAAACACCATATATTTT. Translation: CASSFRPGTGNLGNTIYF.

This clonotype has just a few counts. This sequence joins TRBV20-1 and TRBJ2-2; 13 nucleotides line up with TRBD2. Germline loops: CDR1 DFQATT, CDR2 SNEGSKA (reference sequence). With 0 bases clipped from V and 2 bases from J, the junction kept 3 bases outside the gene matches. The length of the CDR3 is 17 residues. This CDR3 reads CSARELAGGSNTGELFF. CDR3 in DNA: TGCAGTGCTAGAGAACTAGCGGGGGGGTCTAACACCGGGGAGCTGTTTTTT.

The chain combines TRBV14 with TRBJ2-5; D is undetermined. The germline V gene encodes CDR1 SGHDN and CDR2 FVKESK. V lost 0 bases, J lost 4 bases, and 3 bases lay in between. The CDR3 runs 12 residues. CDR3 nucleotides: TGTGCCAGCAGCCAAGATCCAGAGACCCAGTACTTC. Its translation is CASSQDPETQYF.

The J gene is TRBJ1-5, the V gene TRBV6-1; the match to TRBD1 covers 8 bases. V trimming: 5 bases; J trimming: 4 bases; junction bases outside the gene matches: 4. The CDR3 totals 14 residues. Germline loops: CDR1 MNHNS, CDR2 SASEGT. CDR3 sequence (DNA): TGTGCCAGCAGTACCCGGACAGGGAATCAGCCCCAGCATTTT. This translates into CASSTRTGNQPQHF.

In this sample, this clonotype turned up a few times. This chain links TRBV7-2 with TRBJ2-1; TRBD2 is a possible D gene (5 bases). Germline V gene sequence: CDR1 SGHTA, CDR2 FQGNSA. This CDR3 has 14 amino acids. The germline V and J ends were trimmed by 3 bases and 6 bases, with 12 bases remaining between them. CDR3 loop: CASSLGRRGNEQFF. The DNA for the CDR3 is TGTGCCAGCAGCTTGGGCCGACGGGGCAATGAGCAGTTCTTC.

The chain recombines TRBV10-3 with TRBJ2-1, with TRBD1 matching 9 bases. CDR3 length: 14 amino acids. V shed 9 bases and J 7 bases; nucleotides not matched to a gene: 10. Germline-derived CDR1 and CDR2 are ENHRY and SYGVKD. The CDR3 sequence is CAMAGTGLGNEQFF. The CDR3 DNA reads as TGTGCCATGGCCGGGACAGGGTTAGGGAATGAGCAGTTCTTC.

Only a few counts were recorded for this clonotype. The V gene is TRBV12-3 or TRBV12-4, the J gene TRBJ2-5, with TRBD2 identical over 15 bases. The CDR3 spans 16 residues. Trimming cost V 7 bases and J 1 base; bases outside gene matches: 4. CDR3 amino acids: CASTGLAGGFQETQYF. The CDR3 coding sequence is TGTGCCAGCACCGGACTAGCGGGAGGGTTCCAAGAGACCCAGTACTTC.

In this sample, this clonotype turned up a few times. A junction boundary mismatches the germline segment, possibly from a read error. The V and J genes are TRBV6-4 and TRBJ2-3; 7 bases map to TRBD1. Germline CDR1 and CDR2: MRHNA and SNTAGT. The CDR3 consists of 15 residues. CDR3 DNA: TGTTCCAGCAGTGATACAACAGGGGGCACAGATACGCAGTATTTT. Protein sequence: CSSSDTTGGTDTQYF.

At least ten counts were recorded for this clonotype. The chain employs TRBV20-1 and TRBJ2-7, with 8 positions matching TRBD1. Germline lookup yields CDR1 DFQATT and CDR2 SNEGSKA (reference sequence). The CDR3 is made up of 12 amino acids. With V trimmed by 6 bases and J by 2 bases, 3 bases remained unmatched. The CDR3 region has the DNA TGCAGTGCCACGACAGGGGCCTACGAGCAGTACTTC. It is translated as CSATTGAYEQYF.